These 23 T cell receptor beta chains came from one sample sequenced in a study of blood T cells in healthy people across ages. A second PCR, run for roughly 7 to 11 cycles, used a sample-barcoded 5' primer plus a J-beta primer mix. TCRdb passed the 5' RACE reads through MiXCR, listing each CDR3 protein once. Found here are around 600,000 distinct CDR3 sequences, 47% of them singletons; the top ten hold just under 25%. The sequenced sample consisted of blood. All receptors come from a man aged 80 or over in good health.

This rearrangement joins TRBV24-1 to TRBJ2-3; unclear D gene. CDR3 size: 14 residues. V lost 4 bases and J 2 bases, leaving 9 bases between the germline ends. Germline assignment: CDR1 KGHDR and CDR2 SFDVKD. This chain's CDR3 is CATSERPSTDTQYF. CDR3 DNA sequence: TGTGCCACCAGTGAAAGACCTTCCACAGATACGCAGTATTTT.

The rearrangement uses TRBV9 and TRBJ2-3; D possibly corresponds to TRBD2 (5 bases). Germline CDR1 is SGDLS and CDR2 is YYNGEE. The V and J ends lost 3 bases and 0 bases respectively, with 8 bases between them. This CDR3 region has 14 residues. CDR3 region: CASSEWTSTDTQYF. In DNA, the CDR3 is TGTGCCAGCAGCGAGTGGACTAGCACAGATACGCAGTATTTT. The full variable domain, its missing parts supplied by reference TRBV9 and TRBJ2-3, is DSGVTQTPKHLITATGQRVTLRCSPRSGDLSVYWYQQSLDQGLQFLIQYYNGEERAKGNILERFSAQQFPDLHSELNLSSLELGDSALYFCASSEWTSTDTQYFGPGTRLTVL.

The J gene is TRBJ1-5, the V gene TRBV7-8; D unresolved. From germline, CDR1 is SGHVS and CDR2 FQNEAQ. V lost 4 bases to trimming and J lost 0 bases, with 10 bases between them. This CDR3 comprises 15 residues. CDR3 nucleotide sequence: TGTGCCAGCAGCTCCGAGGACCTTAGCAATCAGCCCCAGCATTTT. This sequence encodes CASSSEDLSNQPQHF.

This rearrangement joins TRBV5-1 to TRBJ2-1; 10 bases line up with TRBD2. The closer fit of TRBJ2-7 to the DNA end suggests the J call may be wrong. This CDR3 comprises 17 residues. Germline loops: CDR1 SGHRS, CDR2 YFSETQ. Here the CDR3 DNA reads TGCGCCAGCAGCTTGCAAAGACTAGCGGGTGCCTACAATGAGCAGTACTTC. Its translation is CASSLQRLAGAYNEQYF.

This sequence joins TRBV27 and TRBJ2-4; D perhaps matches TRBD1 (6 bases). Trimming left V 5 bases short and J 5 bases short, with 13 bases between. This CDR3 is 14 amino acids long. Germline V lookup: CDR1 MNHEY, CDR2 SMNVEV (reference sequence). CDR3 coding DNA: TGTGCCAGCAGTCCTTGGGGGCCCGAAAACATTCAGTACTTC. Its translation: CASSPWGPENIQYF.

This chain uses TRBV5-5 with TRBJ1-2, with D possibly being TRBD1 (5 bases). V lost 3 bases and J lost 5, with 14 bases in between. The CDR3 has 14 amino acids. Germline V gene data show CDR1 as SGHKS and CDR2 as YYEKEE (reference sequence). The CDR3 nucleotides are TGTGCCAGCAGCTGGGGACGGATGACTTATGGCTACACCTTC. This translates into CASSWGRMTYGYTF.

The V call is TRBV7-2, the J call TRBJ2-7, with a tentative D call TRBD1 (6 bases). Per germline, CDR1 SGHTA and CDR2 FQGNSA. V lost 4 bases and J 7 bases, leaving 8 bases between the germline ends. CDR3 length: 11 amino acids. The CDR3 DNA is TGTGCCAGCAGCTGGGGGACAGAGCAGTACTTC. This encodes CASSWGTEQYF.

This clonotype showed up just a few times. CDR3 coding DNA: TGCAGCGCCGCGGGTCTGGGACAGGAAGCTTTCTTT. It specifies CSAAGLGQEAFF. The chain recombines TRBV29-1 with TRBJ1-1; 7 positions match TRBD1. The length of the CDR3 is 12 residues. The germline V gene has CDR1 SQVTM and CDR2 ANQGSEA. V shed 7 bases and J 8 bases; nucleotides not matched to a gene: 10.

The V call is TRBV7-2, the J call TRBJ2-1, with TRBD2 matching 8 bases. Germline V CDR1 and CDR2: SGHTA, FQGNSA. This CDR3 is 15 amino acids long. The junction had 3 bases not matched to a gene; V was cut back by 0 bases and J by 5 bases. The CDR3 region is CASSLAGLGDNEQFF. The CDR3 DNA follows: TGTGCCAGCAGCTTAGCGGGACTAGGGGACAATGAGCAGTTCTTC.

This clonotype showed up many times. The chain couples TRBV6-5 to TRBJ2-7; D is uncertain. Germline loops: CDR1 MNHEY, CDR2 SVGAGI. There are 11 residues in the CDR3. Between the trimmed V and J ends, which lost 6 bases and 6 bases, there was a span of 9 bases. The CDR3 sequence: CASSSYSEQYF. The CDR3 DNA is TGTGCCAGCAGCAGTTACAGCGAGCAGTACTTC.

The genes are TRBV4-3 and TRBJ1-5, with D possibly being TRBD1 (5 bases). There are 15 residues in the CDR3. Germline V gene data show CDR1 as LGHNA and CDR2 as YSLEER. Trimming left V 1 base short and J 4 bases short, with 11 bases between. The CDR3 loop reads CASSQGVGANQPQHF. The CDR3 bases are TGCGCCAGCAGCCAAGGGGTAGGGGCGAATCAGCCCCAGCATTTT.

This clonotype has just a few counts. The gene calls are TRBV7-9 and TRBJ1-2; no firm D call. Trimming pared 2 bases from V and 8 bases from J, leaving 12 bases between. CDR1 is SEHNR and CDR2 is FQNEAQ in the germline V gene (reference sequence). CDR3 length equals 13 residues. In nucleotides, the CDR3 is TGTGCCAGCAGCTTAAGGGAGATTGAGGGCTACACCTTC. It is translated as CASSLREIEGYTF.

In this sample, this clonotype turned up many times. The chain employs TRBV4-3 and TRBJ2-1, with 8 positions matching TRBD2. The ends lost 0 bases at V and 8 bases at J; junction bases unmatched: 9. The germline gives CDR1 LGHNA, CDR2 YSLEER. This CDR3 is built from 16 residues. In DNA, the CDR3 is TGCGCCAGCAGCCAAGATCTTCCAGCGGGAGCATATGAGCAGTTCTTC. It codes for CASSQDLPAGAYEQFF.

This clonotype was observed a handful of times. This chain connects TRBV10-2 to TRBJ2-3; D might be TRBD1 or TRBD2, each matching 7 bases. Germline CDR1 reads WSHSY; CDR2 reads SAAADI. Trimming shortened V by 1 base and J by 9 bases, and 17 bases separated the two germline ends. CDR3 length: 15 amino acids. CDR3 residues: CASSELAGGAETQYF. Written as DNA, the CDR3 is TGCGCCAGCAGTGAGTTGGCAGGGGGGGCTGAGACGCAGTATTTT.

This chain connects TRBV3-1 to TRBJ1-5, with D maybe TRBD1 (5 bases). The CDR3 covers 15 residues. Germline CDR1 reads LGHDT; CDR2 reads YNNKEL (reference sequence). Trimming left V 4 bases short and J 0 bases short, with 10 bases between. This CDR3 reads CASSPDRLSNQPQHF. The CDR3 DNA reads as TGTGCCAGCAGCCCCGACAGACTTAGCAATCAGCCCCAGCATTTT.

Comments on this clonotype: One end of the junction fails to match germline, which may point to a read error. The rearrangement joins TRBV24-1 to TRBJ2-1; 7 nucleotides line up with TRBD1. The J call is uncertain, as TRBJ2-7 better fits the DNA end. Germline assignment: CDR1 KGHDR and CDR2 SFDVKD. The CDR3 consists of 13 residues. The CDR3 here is CAASDDRVNEQYF. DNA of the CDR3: TGTGCCGCCAGTGATGACAGGGTCAATGAGCAGTACTTC.

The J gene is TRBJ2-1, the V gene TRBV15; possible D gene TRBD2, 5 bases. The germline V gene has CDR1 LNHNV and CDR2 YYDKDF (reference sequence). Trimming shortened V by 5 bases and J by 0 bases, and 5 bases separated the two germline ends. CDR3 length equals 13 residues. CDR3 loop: CATSRDSYNEQFF. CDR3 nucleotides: TGTGCCACCAGCCGGGACTCCTACAATGAGCAGTTCTTC.

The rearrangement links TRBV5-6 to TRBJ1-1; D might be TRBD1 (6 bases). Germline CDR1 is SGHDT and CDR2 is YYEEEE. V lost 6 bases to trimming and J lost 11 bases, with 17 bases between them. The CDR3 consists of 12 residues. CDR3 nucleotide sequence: TGTGCCAGCAACGCCCGAGGGGGGTTGGCTTTCTTT. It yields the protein CASNARGGLAFF. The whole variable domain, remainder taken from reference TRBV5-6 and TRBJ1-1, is DAGVTQSPTHLIKTRGQQVTLRCSPKSGHDTVSWYQQALGQGPQFIFQYYEEEERQRGNFPDRFSGHQFPNYSSELNVNALLLGDSALYLCASNARGGLAFFGQGTRLTVV.

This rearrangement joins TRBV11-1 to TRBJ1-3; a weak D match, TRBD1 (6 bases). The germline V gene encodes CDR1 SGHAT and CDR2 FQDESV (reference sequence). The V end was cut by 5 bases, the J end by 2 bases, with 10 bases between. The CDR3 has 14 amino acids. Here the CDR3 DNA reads TGTGCCAGCAGCGAGGGACACGCTGGAAACACCATATATTTT. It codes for CASSEGHAGNTIYF.

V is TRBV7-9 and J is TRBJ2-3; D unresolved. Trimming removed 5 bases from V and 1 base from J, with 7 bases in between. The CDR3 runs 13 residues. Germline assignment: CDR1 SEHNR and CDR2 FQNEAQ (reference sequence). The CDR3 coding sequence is TGTGCCAGCAGCCACGCTGGCACAGATACGCAGTATTTT. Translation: CASSHAGTDTQYF.

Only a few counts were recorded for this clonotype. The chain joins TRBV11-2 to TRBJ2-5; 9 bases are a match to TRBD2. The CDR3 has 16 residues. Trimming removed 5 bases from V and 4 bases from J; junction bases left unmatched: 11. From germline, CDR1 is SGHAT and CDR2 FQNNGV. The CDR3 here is CASSKGVAGEGETQYF. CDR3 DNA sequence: TGTGCCAGCAGCAAAGGGGTAGCGGGAGAGGGAGAGACCCAGTACTTC. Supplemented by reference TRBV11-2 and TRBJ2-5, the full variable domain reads EAGVAQSPRYKIIEKRQSVAFWCNPISGHATLYWYQQILGQGPKLLIQFQNNGVVDDSQLPKDRFSAERLKGVDSTLKIQPAKLEDSAVYLCASSKGVAGEGETQYFGPGTRLLVL.

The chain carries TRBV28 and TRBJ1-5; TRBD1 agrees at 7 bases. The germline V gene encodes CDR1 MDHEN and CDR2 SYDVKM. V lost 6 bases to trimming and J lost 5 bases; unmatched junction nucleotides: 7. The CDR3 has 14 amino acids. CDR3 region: CASSGDRGDQPQHF. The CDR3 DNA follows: TGTGCCAGCAGCGGGGACAGAGGGGATCAGCCCCAGCATTTT.

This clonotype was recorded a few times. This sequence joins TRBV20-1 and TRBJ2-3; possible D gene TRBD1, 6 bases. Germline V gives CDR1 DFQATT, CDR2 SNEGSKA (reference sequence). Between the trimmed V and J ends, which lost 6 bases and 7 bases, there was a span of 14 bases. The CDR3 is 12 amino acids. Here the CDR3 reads CSASTGGNTQYF. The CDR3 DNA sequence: TGCAGTGCGTCGACAGGTGGAAATACGCAGTATTTT.